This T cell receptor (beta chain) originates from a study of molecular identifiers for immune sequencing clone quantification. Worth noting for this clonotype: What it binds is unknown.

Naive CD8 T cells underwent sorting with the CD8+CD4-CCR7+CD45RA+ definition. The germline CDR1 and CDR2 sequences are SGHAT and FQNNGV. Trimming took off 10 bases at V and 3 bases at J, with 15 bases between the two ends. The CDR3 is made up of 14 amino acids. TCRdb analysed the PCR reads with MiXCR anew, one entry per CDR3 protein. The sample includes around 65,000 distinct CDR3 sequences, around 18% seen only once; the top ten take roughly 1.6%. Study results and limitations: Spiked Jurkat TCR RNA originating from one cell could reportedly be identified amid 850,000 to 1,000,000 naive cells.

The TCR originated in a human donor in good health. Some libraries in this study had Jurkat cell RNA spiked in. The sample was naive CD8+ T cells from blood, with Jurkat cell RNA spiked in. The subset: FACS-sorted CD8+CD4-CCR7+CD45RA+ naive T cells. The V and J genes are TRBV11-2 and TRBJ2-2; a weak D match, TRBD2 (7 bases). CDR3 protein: CAIRRGAYTGELFF. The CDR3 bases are TGTGCCATCCGCCGGGGGGCGTACACCGGGGAGCTGTTTTTT.